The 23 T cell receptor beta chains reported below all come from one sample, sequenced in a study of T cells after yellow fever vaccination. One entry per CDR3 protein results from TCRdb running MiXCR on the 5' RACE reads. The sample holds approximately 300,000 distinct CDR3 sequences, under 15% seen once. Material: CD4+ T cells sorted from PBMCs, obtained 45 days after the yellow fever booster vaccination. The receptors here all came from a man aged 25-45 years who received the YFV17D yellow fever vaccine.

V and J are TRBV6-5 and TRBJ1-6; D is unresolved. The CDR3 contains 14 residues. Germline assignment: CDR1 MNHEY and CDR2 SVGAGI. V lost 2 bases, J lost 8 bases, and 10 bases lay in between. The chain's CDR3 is CASSYRVGDSPLHF. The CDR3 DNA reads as TGTGCCAGCAGTTACAGGGTGGGTGATTCACCCCTCCACTTT.

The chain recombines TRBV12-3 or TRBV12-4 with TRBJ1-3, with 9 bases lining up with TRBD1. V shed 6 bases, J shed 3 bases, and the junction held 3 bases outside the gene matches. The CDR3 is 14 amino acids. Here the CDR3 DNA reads TGTGCCAGCAGCAACAGGGGGCTTGGAAACACCATATATTTT. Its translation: CASSNRGLGNTIYF.

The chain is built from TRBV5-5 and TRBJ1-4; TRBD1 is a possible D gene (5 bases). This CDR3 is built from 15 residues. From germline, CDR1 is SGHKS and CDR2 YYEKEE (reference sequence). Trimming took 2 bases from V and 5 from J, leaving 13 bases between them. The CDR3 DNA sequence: TGTGCCAGCAGCTTATCTCAGGGATTGAATGAAAAACTGTTTTTT. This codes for CASSLSQGLNEKLFF.

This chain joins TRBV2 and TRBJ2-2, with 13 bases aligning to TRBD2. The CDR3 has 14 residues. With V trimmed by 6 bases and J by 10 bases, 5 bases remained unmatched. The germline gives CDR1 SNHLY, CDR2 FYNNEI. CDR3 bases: TGTGCCAGCAGGAGGACTAGCGGGGGCCAGGAGCTGTTTTTT. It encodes CASRRTSGGQELFF. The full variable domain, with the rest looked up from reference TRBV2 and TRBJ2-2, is EPEVTQTPSHQVTQMGQEVILRCVPISNHLYFYWYRQILGQKVEFLVSFYNNEISEKSEIFDDQFSVERPDGSNFTLKIRSTKLEDSAMYFCASRRTSGGQELFFGEGSRLTVL.

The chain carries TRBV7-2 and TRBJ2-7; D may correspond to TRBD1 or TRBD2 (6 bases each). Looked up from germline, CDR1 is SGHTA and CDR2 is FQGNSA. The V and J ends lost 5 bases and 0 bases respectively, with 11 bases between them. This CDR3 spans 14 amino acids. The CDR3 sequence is CASSLRGDSYEQYF. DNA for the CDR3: TGTGCCAGCAGCCTTAGGGGGGACTCCTACGAGCAGTACTTC.

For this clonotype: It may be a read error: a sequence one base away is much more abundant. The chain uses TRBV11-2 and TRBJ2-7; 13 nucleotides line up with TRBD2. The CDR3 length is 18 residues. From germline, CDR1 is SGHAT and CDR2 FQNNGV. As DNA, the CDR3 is TGTGCCGGCAGCGCAATGGAGAGGACTAGCGGGAGTGTCTACGAGCAGTACTTC. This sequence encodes CAGSAMERTSGSVYEQYF.

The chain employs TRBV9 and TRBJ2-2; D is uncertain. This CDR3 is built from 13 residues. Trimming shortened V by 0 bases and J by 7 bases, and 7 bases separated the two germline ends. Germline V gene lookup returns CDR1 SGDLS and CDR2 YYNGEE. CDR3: CASSVDWGGELFF. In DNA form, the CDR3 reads TGTGCCAGCAGCGTAGATTGGGGCGGGGAGCTGTTTTTT. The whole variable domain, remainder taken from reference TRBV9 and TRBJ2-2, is DSGVTQTPKHLITATGQRVTLRCSPRSGDLSVYWYQQSLDQGLQFLIQYYNGEERAKGNILERFSAQQFPDLHSELNLSSLELGDSALYFCASSVDWGGELFFGEGSRLTVL.

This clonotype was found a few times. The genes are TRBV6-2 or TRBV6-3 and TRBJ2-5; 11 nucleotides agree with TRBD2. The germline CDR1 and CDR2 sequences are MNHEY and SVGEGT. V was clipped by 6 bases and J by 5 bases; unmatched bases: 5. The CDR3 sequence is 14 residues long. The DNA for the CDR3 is TGTGCCAGCAGCCGTACTAGCGGGAGTGAGACCCAGTACTTC. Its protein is CASSRTSGSETQYF.

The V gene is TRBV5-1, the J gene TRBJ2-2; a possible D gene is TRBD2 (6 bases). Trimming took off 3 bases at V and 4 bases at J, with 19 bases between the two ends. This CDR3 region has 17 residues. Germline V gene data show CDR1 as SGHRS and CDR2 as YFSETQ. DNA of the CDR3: TGCGCCAGCAGCTCGGTTGCGGCTAGCGTGGGCACCGGGGAGCTGTTTTTT. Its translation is CASSSVAASVGTGELFF.

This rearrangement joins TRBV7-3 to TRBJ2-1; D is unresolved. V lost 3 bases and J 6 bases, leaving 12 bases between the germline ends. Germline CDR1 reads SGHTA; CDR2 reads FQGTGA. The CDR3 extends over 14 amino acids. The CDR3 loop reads CASSFSSGPNEQFF. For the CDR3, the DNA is TGTGCCAGCAGCTTTTCCTCCGGACCCAATGAGCAGTTCTTC. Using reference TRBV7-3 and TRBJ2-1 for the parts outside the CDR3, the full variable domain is GAGVSQTPSNKVTEKGKYVELRCDPISGHTALYWYRQSLGQGPEFLIYFQGTGAADDSGLPNDRFFAVRPEGSVSTLKIQRTERGDSAVYLCASSFSSGPNEQFFGPGTRLTVL.

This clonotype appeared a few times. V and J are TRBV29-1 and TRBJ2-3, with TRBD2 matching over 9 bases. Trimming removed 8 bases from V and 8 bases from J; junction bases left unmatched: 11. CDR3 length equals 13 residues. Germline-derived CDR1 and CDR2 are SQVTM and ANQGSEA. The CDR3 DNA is TGCAGCATCCACGGGCTAGCGGGAATTACGCAGTATTTT. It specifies CSIHGLAGITQYF.

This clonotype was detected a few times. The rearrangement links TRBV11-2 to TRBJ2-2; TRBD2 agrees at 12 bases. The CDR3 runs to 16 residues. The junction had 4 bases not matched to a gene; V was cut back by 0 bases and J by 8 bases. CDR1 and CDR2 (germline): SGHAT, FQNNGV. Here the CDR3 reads CASSLEYTSGRGELFF. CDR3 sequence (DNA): TGTGCCAGCAGCTTAGAATACACTAGCGGGAGGGGGGAGCTGTTTTTT. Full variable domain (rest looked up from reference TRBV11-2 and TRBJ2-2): EAGVAQSPRYKIIEKRQSVAFWCNPISGHATLYWYQQILGQGPKLLIQFQNNGVVDDSQLPKDRFSAERLKGVDSTLKIQPAKLEDSAVYLCASSLEYTSGRGELFFGEGSRLTVL.

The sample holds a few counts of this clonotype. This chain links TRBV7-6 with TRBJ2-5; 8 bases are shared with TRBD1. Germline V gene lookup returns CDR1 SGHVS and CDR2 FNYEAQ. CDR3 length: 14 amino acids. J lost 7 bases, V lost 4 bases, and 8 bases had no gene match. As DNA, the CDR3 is TGTGCCAGCAGCTCGAGGGACAGGTCAACGACCCAGTACTTC. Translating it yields CASSSRDRSTTQYF.

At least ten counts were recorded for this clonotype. The CDR3 here is CASSLEGQVNSPLHF. DNA of the CDR3: TGTGCCAGCAGCTTAGAGGGACAGGTTAATTCACCCCTCCACTTT. The chain joins TRBV7-2 to TRBJ1-6; 8 positions agree with TRBD1. Unmatched junction bases numbered 2, after V lost 1 base and J lost 6 bases. The CDR3 is made up of 15 amino acids. Germline V gene data show CDR1 as SGHTA and CDR2 as FQGNSA.

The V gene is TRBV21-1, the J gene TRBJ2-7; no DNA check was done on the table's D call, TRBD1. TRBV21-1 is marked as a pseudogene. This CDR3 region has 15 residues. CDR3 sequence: CASSNESFPPYEQYF. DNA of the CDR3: TGTGCCAGCAGCAATGAATCGTTTCCCCCTTACGAGCAGTACTTC.

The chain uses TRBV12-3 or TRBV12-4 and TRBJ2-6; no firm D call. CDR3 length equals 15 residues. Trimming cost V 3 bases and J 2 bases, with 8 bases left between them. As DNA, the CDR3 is TGTGCCAGCAGTTTTAGAGGAGCTGGGGCCAACGTCCTGACTTTC. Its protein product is CASSFRGAGANVLTF.

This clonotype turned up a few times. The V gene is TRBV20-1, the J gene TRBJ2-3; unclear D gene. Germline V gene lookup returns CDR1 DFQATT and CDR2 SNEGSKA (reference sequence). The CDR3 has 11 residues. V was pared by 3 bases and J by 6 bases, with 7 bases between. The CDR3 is CSASFGDTQYF. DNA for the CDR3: TGCAGTGCTAGTTTCGGGGATACGCAGTATTTT.

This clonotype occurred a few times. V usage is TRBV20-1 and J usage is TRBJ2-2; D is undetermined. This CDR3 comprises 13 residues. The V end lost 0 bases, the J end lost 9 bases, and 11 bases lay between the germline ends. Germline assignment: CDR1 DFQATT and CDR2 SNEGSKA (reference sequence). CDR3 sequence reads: CSARDLEHRELFF. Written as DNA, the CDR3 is TGCAGTGCTAGAGATCTCGAGCACCGGGAGCTGTTTTTT.

The CDR3 sequence: CASTRAREQFF. Here the CDR3 DNA reads TGCGCCAGCACTAGAGCTCGGGAGCAGTTCTTC. The gene calls are TRBV5-1 and TRBJ2-1; D not resolved. CDR3 length: 11 amino acids. In germline, CDR1 is SGHRS, CDR2 YFSETQ. The V end was cut by 6 bases, the J end by 10 bases, with 11 bases between. Based on the CDR3 plus reference TRBV5-1 and TRBJ2-1, the full variable domain is KAGVTQTPRYLIKTRGQQVTLSCSPISGHRSVSWYQQTPGQGLQFLFEYFSETQRNKGNFPGRFSGRQFSNSRSEMNVSTLELGDSALYLCASTRAREQFFGPGTRLTVL.

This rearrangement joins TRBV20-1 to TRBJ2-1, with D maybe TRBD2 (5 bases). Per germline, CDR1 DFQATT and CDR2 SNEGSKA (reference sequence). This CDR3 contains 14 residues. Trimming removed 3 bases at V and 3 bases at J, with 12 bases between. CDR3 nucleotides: TGCAGTGCTAGGAGAGGGAGTAGCTACAATGAGCAGTTCTTC. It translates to CSARRGSSYNEQFF.

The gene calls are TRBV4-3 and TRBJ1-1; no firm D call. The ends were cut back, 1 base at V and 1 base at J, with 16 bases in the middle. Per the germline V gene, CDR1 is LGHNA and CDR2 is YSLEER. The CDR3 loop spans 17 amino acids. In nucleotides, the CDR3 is TGCGCCAGCAGCCAAGGTGGAGGGAGTTGGGCGAACACTGAAGCTTTCTTT. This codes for CASSQGGGSWANTEAFF.

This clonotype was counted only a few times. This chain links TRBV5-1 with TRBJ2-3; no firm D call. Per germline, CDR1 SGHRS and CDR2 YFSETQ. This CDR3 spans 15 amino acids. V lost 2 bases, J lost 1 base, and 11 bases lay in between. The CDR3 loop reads CASSFLGDRTDTQYF. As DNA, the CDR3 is TGCGCCAGCAGCTTTTTAGGAGATCGCACAGATACGCAGTATTTT.

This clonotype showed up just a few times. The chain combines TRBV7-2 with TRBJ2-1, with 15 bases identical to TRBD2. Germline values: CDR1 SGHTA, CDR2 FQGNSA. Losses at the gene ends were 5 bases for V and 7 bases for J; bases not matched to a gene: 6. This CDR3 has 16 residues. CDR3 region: CASSISGLAGGNEQFF. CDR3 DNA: TGTGCCAGCAGCATATCGGGACTAGCGGGAGGTAATGAGCAGTTCTTC. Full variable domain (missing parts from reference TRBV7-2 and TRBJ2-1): GAGVSQSPSNKVTEKGKDVELRCDPISGHTALYWYRQSLGQGLEFLIYFQGNSAPDKSGLPSDRFSAERTGGSVSTLTIQRTQQEDSAVYLCASSISGLAGGNEQFFGPGTRLTVL.